The sequence of this T cell receptor beta chain was determined in a study of glioma-infiltrating T cells (dated by TCRdb to 2016 to 2017). Regarding the research as a whole: The study sequenced TCR alpha- and beta-chain repertoires from glioma tissue, from non-neoplastic brain tissue and from matched peripheral blood mononuclear cells. Three low-grade glioma patients, several primary glioblastoma patients, and three non-glioma patients who contributed non-neoplastic brain tissue made up the paired cohort. To measure divergence between tissue and blood T-cell populations, each tissue-infiltrating repertoire was compared with the peripheral blood repertoire of the same patient.

CDR1 and CDR2 are drawn from the germline V gene: SQVTM, ANQGSEA. The CDR3 has 13 amino acids, counting the end cysteine and phenylalanine. The sequence is cut down to CDR3 DNA, 39 bases in frame from base 1. TCR alpha and beta CDR3 regions were amplified with the iRepertoire nested amplicon-rescue multiplex PCR (arm-PCR) platform from RNA. For one-step reverse transcription and amplification, about 100-450 ng of tissue mRNA or PBMC total RNA was used as input. After bead purification, a secondary multiplex PCR added Illumina adapters, and libraries were gel-purified between 200 and 400 bp. Demultiplexing relied on internal 6-nucleotide barcodes carried by the libraries. Libraries were sequenced on an Illumina MiSeq with 2x220 or 2x250 nucleotide paired-end reads. The original pipeline was this. Paired reads were merged using FLASH 1.2.11 and were aligned to the GRCh37 human genome using BWA-MEM, after which TRA and TRB reads were extracted. For V and J assignment, an IMGT-derived reference of cassette sequences and CDR3 motifs that included pseudogenes was used. Reads were translated in three frames, and productive CDR3s were defined by a C…FGXG motif without stop codons. Unique combinations of V-J cassette pair and CDR3 amino acid sequence were defined as clonotypes. Reads were filtered by Hamming distance, thresholded by each sample's sequence error rate in mapped regions. Through fastp at Q25 and MiXCR, TCRdb rebuilt clones from the public reads, retaining in-frame beta chains. Each CDR3 protein appears once, grouped with its most common genes and DNA. TCRdb, not the authors, supplied the V and J calls. The sample table contains about 93,000 distinct CDR3 sequences; only one count was recorded for 35% to 50% of them. In total, the top ten clones hold around two fifths of the sample.

With respect to this clonotype: Its antigen is still unknown. A junction boundary mismatches the germline segment, possibly from a read error.

The full study reports these points: The group comparisons were based on small numbers of patients: three non-neoplastic, three low-grade glioma and fewer than ten glioblastoma patients. VJ-independent divergence between tissue and blood was below expectation in non-neoplastic patients but above expectation in all gliomas, especially low-grade gliomas. Tissue and blood shared very few CDR3 sequences, a result attributed to high CDR3 diversity and limited sampling.

The sample comprised glioma tissue, nonneoplastic brain tissue, or PBMCs (not recorded which). The receptor's source is a human donor with low-grade glioma or glioblastoma, undergoing nonglioma brain surgery, or in good health (not recorded which). The chain is assembled from TRBV29-1 and TRBJ2-7, with TRBD2 tentatively as D gene (5 bases match). DNA sequence: TGCAGCGTAGATGGACCTAGCTCCTACGGGCAGTACTTC. This sequence encodes CSVDGPSSYGQYF.